A selection of T cell receptor beta chains follows, all from one sample in a study of breast tumors, draining lymph nodes, adjacent tissues. Using its own MiXCR run on the multiplex PCR reads, TCRdb lists one record per CDR3 protein. The data contain 150,000 to 250,000 distinct CDR3 sequences, 31% of them singletons. The sample consisted of axillary lymph node tissue. Receptors were obtained from a female donor with breast cancer. Some clones in this sample may be carry-over from other donors' samples. The CDR3 runs from the conserved cysteine through the conserved F or W. A D gene is named only where the DNA matches it firmly. Some rows have no size entry. The others give once, few or many, or a class for an expanded clone.

V gene	clone size	D gene	J gene	CDR3 DNA	CDR3 protein
TRBV10-3	many	TRBD2	TRBJ2-1	TGTGCCATCAGTGGGGCTAGCGGGCTGGGGGATGAGCAGTTCTTC	CAISGASGLGDEQFF
TRBV4-2	many	.	TRBJ2-7	TGTGCCAGCAGCCAAGTAGGTACTAGGGGCGCATACGAGCAGTACTTC	CASSQVGTRGAYEQYF
TRBV7-2	many	TRBD1	TRBJ2-7	TGTGCCAGCAGCTTAGTAGGGACAGGGGTTTACGAGCAGTACTTC	CASSLVGTGVYEQYF
TRBV20-1	many	.	TRBJ2-3	TGCAGTGCCCTTGGGGGCACAGATACGCAGTATTTT	CSALGGTDTQYF
TRBV5-8	many	TRBD2	TRBJ2-7	TGTGCCAGCAGCCCCGGACTAGCCTACGAGCAGTACTTC	CASSPGLAYEQYF
TRBV19	many	.	TRBJ2-2	TGTGCCAGTAGGGTGTCCGGGGAGCTGTTTTTT	CASRVSGELFF
TRBV4-3	many	.	TRBJ2-3	TGCGCCAGCAGCCAAGATAGAGGAGCAGGGACAGATACGCAGTATTTT	CASSQDRGAGTDTQYF
TRBV7-9	.	TRBD2	TRBJ2-2	TGTGCCAGCAGCTTAACGGCGGGAGGGGGAACCGGGGAGCTGTTTTTT	CASSLTAGGGTGELFF
TRBV5-6	few	TRBD1	TRBJ2-4	TGTGCCAGCAGCTTTTCGACAGGGATGGGCGGCAAAAACATTCAGTACTTC	CASSFSTGMGGKNIQYF
TRBV29-1	.	.	TRBJ1-2	TGCAGCGCCCAAACAGGGAGGATTGACTATGGCTACACCTTC	CSAQTGRIDYGYTF
TRBV20-1	many	TRBD2	TRBJ2-1	TGCAGTGCGGACCCCCCAGCGGGAGGCTCCTACAATGAGCAGTTCTTC	CSADPPAGGSYNEQFF
TRBV7-3	.	.	TRBJ1-6	TGTGCCAGCAGCAATCAGGGAAATTCACCCCTCCACTTT	CASSNQGNSPLHF
TRBV12-3/TRBV12-4	.	TRBD1	TRBJ1-5	TGTGCCAGCAGTGGACAGGGTCATCAGCCCCAGCATTTT	CASSGQGHQPQHF
TRBV2	.	.	TRBJ1-1	TGTGCCAGCGGTACAGAACAGGACACTGAAGCTTTCTTT	CASGTEQDTEAFF
TRBV24-1	.	.	TRBJ2-5	TGTGCCACCAGTAATTCGCGGCCCCCGATCTTGGAGACCCAGTACTTC	CATSNSRPPILETQYF
TRBV13	many	TRBD1	TRBJ2-1	TGTGCCAGCAGCCTCGACAGGGGGCTCTACAATGAGCAGTTCTTC	CASSLDRGLYNEQFF
TRBV20-1	.	.	TRBJ2-3	TGCAGTGCCGACTGGGGGCGGGCTAGCACAGATACGCAGTATTTT	CSADWGRASTDTQYF
TRBV5-1	many	TRBD1	TRBJ1-2	TGCGCCAGCAGCCGGGACAGGGTGATCTATGGCTACACCTTC	CASSRDRVIYGYTF
TRBV6-2/TRBV6-3	many	.	TRBJ1-2	TGTGCCAGCAGCACTACCGCGGGCTATGGCTACACCTTC	CASSTTAGYGYTF
TRBV2	many	TRBD1	TRBJ1-5	TGTGCCAGCAGCCACAGGGGGCTAAGCAATCAGCCCCAGCATTTT	CASSHRGLSNQPQHF
TRBV30	many	.	TRBJ2-3	TGTGCCTGGAGTGTGGGGGGTGTAGATACGCAGTATTTT	CAWSVGGVDTQYF
TRBV5-5	many	.	TRBJ1-4	TGTGCCAGCAGCTTTGACGGGGTTGCAACTAATGAAAAACTGTTTTTT	CASSFDGVATNEKLFF
TRBV2	.	TRBD1	TRBJ1-2	TGTGCCAGCAGGAGGACAGGGACTTACTCTGGAAACACCTTC	CASRRTGTYSGNTF
TRBV25-1	.	.	TRBJ2-3	TGTGCCGCGAGGAGGGGGAGCACAGATACGCAGTATTTT	CAARRGSTDTQYF
TRBV7-9	many	.	TRBJ2-1	TGTGCCAGCAGCATCATCGAGCGGTACAATGAGCAGTTCTTC	CASSIIERYNEQFF
TRBV7-3	many	.	TRBJ2-5	TGTGCCAGCGGGGGCGTTCCCGAGGAGACCCAGTACTTC	CASGGVPEETQYF
TRBV2	many	.	TRBJ2-1	TGTGCCAGCCAGCCGCTAGTGGCCTACAATGAGCAGCTCTTC	CASQPLVAYNEQLF
TRBV2	many	.	TRBJ1-2	TGTGCCAGCAGGGATATCGGATCATCCTATGGCTACACCTTC	CASRDIGSSYGYTF
TRBV20-1	.	.	TRBJ1-5	TGCAGTGCTAGAGATTCCAGGACAAGGCAAGAGACCCAGCATTTT	CSARDSRTRQETQHF
TRBV20-1	many	.	TRBJ1-3	TGCAGTGCTAGAGATCTCAGGACCACGAATAGGGCTGGAAACACCATATATTTT	CSARDLRTTNRAGNTIYF
TRBV19	many	.	TRBJ2-1	TGTGCCAGTAGTAGAGGGGGTTGGGATACCTACAATGAGCAGTTCTTC	CASSRGGWDTYNEQFF
TRBV5-4	few	.	TRBJ2-1	TGTGCCCGCAGCTTAGGGCAGTCCTACAATGAGCAGTTCTTC	CARSLGQSYNEQFF
TRBV10-3	few	.	TRBJ1-1	TGTGCCATCAGGCGACGGGAGAACACTGAAGCTTTCTTT	CAIRRRENTEAFF
TRBV20-1	.	TRBD1	TRBJ1-1	TGCAGTGCTAGACGCCCGGACAGGGCTAAGGGTGAAGCTTTCTTT	CSARRPDRAKGEAFF
TRBV10-3	many	.	TRBJ2-1	TGTGCCATCAGTGAGGGTGAGCGCAACAATGAGCAGTTCTTC	CAISEGERNNEQFF
TRBV6-2/TRBV6-3	.	.	TRBJ2-7	TGTGCCAGCAGTACTACAGGGCGTTCCTACGAGCAGTACTTC	CASSTTGRSYEQYF
TRBV20-1	many	.	TRBJ2-1	TGCAGTGTTCCCAAAGATGACTCCTACAATGAGCAGTTCTTC	CSVPKDDSYNEQFF
TRBV5-8	few	TRBD1	TRBJ2-5	TGTGCCAGCAGCTTGGGTTGGGACAGCCAAGAGACCCAGTACTTC	CASSLGWDSQETQYF
TRBV29-1	.	TRBD1	TRBJ2-7	TGCAGCGTTGAATTTATAGGACAGGCCTACGGGCCGTACTTC	CSVEFIGQAYGPYF
TRBV18	many	.	TRBJ2-7	TGTGCCAGCTCCTCGCCGGGGCAGGGGAGCTACGAGCAGTACTTC	CASSSPGQGSYEQYF
TRBV4-3	many	.	TRBJ2-1	TGCGCCAGCAGCCGGTGGACAGATTCTAGCGTCGGTTCGGATGAGCAGTTCTTC	CASSRWTDSSVGSDEQFF
TRBV7-9	many	TRBD2	TRBJ2-3	TGTGCCAGCAGCTCAACTAGCGGGGGGCTGAATACGCAGTATTTT	CASSSTSGGLNTQYF
TRBV30	many	TRBD1	TRBJ1-5	TGTGCCTGGAAACAGGGGAACAATCAGCCCCAGCATTTT	CAWKQGNNQPQHF
TRBV6-5	many	.	TRBJ1-5	TGTGCCAGCTTTCGGGGGCAGGGGCAGCCCCAGCATTTT	CASFRGQGQPQHF
TRBV19	.	.	TRBJ1-6	TGTGCCAGCCAACCACCCCACTTT	CASQPPHF
TRBV2	many	.	TRBJ1-2	TGTGCCAGCAGTGTGTCGGGGTCTGGCTACACCTTC	CASSVSGSGYTF
TRBV2	.	.	TRBJ2-6	TGTGCCAGCAGTTACTCGGCTCACTCTGGGGCCAACGTCCTGACTTTC	CASSYSAHSGANVLTF
TRBV18	once	.	TRBJ2-7	TGTGCCAGCTCACCCGGAGACTCAACGAGCTCCTACGAGCAGTACTTC	CASSPGDSTSSYEQYF
TRBV10-3	many	.	TRBJ2-1	TGTGCCATCAGTGAGACTCCCGAGACTGGGGGGCAGTTCTTC	CAISETPETGGQFF
TRBV5-4	.	TRBD1	TRBJ2-7	TGTGCCAGCAGCCCTCGAACAGGGGCGTGCGAGCAGTACTTC	CASSPRTGACEQYF
TRBV12-3/TRBV12-4	many	TRBD1	TRBJ2-2	TGTGCCAGCAAGGGACAGGGGAACACCGGGGAGCTGTTTTTT	CASKGQGNTGELFF
TRBV18	.	.	TRBJ2-6	TGTGCCAGCTCACCGGGGGTTCCCGGGGCCAACGTCCTGACTTTC	CASSPGVPGANVLTF
TRBV20-1	many	TRBD1	TRBJ1-6	TGCAGTGCGAGGACAGGCAGGGCTTCACCCCTCCACTTT	CSARTGRASPLHF
TRBV5-1	.	.	TRBJ2-5	TGCGCCAGCTCCAGCTCGACAGGCGCCGGGGAGCAAGAGACCCAGTACTTC	CASSSSTGAGEQETQYF